This T cell receptor beta chain was observed in a study of human T cells and chemical hapten exposure. The CDR3 has 16 amino acids. Per the germline V gene, CDR1 is SGHRS and CDR2 is YFSETQ. V lost 0 bases and J lost 6, with 18 bases in between. How the authors handled the data: Counts of TCRs in each sample centred on a median of approximately 96,000 and extended from roughly 25,000 to 750,000. TCRdb passed the RACE reads through MiXCR, listing each CDR3 protein once. The V and J calls come from TCRdb's annotation, not from the publication. Of 300,000 to 350,000 distinct CDR3 sequences listed, approximately 6.9% are singletons. Time point given: patch test 1, 2 weeks after DPC sensitization. Treatment denoted: therapeutic diphenylcyclopropenone sensitization with weekly scalp DPC.

The material was whole blood, obtained in connection with sensitization to the hapten diphenylcyclopropenone (DPC). The sequence was obtained from a woman aged 18-30 years with alopecia areata. Some clones in this sample may be carry-over from other donors' samples. V is TRBV5-1 and J is TRBJ2-5, with a tentative D call TRBD1 (6 bases). The CDR3 loop reads CASSLAMGAERKTQYF. The CDR3, as DNA: TGCGCCAGCAGCTTGGCCATGGGGGCAGAGAGAAAGACCCAGTACTTC. The variable domain in full, completed from reference TRBV5-1 and TRBJ2-5, reads KAGVTQTPRYLIKTRGQQVTLSCSPISGHRSVSWYQQTPGQGLQFLFEYFSETQRNKGNFPGRFSGRQFSNSRSEMNVSTLELGDSALYLCASSLAMGAERKTQYFGPGTRLLVL.